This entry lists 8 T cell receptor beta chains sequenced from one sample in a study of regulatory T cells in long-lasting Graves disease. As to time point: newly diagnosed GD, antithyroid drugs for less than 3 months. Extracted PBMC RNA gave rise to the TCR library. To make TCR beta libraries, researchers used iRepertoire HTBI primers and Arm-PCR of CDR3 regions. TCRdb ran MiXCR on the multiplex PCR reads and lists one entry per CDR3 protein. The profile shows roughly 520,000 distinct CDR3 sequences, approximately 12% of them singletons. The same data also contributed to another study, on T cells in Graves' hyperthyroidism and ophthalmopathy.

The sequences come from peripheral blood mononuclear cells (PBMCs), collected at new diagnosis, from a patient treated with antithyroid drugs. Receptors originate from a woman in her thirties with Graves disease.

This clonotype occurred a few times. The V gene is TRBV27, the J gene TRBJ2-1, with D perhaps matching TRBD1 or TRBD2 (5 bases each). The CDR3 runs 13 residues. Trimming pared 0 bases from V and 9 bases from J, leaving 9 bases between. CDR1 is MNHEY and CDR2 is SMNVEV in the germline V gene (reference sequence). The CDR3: CASSLSPGREQFF. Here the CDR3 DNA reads TGTGCCAGCAGTTTATCCCCGGGACGTGAGCAGTTCTTC.

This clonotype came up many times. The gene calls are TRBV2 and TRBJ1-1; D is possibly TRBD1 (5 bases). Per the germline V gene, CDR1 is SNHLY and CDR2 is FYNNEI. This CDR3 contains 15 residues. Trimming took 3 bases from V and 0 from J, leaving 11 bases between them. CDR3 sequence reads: CASSDGGWLNTEAFF. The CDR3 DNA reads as TGTGCCAGCAGTGACGGGGGATGGTTGAACACTGAAGCTTTCTTT.

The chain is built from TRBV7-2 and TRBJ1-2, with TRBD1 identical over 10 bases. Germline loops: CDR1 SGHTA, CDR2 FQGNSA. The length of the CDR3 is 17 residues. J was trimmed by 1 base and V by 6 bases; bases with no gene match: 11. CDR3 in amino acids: CASSRFKDRGHNYGYTF. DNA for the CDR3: TGTGCCAGCAGTCGATTTAAAGACAGGGGGCATAACTATGGCTACACCTTC.

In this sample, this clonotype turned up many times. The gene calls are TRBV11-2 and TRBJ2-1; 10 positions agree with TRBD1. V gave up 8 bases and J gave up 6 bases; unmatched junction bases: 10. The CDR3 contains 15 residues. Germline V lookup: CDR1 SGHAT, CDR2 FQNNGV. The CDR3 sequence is CASGPGQGRFNEQFF. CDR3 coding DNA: TGTGCCAGCGGCCCGGGACAGGGGAGGTTCAATGAGCAGTTCTTC.

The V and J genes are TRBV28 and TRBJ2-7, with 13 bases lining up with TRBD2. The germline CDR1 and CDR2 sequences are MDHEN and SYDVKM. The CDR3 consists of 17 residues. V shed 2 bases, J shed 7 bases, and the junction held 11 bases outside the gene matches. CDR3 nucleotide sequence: TGTGCCAGCAGTTTACCCGCCTGGACTAGCGGGAGTCGGGAGCAGTACTTC. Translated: CASSLPAWTSGSREQYF.

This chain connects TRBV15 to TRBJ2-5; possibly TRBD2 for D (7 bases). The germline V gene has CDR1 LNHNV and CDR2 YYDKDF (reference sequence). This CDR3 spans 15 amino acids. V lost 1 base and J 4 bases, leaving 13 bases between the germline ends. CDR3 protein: CATSRGGGVGETQYF. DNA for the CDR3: TGTGCCACCAGCAGAGGAGGGGGGGTAGGAGAGACCCAGTACTTC.

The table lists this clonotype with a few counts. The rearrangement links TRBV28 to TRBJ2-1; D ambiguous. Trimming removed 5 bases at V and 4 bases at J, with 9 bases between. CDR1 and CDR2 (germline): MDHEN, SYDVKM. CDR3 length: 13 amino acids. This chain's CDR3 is CASSDFRYNEQFF. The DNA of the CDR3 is TGTGCCAGCAGTGACTTCCGATACAATGAGCAGTTCTTC.

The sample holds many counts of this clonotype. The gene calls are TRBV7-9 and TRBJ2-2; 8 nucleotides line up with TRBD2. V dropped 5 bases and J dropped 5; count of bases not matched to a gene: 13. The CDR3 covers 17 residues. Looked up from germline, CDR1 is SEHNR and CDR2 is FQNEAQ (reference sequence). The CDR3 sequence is CASSPPRSGRETGELFF. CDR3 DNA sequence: TGTGCCAGCAGCCCCCCCCGGAGCGGGAGAGAAACCGGGGAGCTGTTTTTT.